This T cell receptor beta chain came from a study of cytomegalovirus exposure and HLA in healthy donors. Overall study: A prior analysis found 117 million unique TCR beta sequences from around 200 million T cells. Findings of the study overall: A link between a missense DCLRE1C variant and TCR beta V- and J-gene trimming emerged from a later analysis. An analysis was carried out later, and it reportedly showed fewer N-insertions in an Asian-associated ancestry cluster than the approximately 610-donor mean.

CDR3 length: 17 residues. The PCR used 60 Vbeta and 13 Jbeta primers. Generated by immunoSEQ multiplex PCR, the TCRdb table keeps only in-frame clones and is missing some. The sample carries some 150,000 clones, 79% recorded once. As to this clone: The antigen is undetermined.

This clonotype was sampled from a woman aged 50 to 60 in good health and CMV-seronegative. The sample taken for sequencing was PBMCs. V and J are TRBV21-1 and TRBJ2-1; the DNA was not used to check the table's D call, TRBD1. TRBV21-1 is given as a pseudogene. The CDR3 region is CASSPPIRKGADNEQFF. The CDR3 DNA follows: TGTGCCAGCAGCCCCCCCATTCGGAAGGGGGCCGACAATGAGCAGTTCTTC.